The TCR beta chain under discussion was sequenced for a study of blood T cell repertoires in COVID-19. Study-wide background: Samples came from the United States, Italy and Spain, spanning acute and convalescent COVID-19. Sources were T cells, B-cell-depleted T cells, or PBMCs; the material itself was cDNA or gDNA.

As processed by the authors: For nucleated cells, counts were estimated from reference gene primer amplification. Assay used: immunoSEQ multiplex PCR; TCRdb lists only in-frame clones, some missing. That table is the source of V, J and clone size, and D and trimming were worked out from the DNA. The table shows roughly 85,000 clones, with roughly 73% occurring only once. CDR1 and CDR2 from the germline V gene are SGHNT and YYREEE (reference sequence). V was pared by 4 bases and J by 2 bases, with 13 bases between. The CDR3 is 14 amino acids. Sequenced sample: peripheral blood. The V gene is TRBV5-4, the J gene TRBJ2-7; possibly TRBD1 for D (5 bases). This receptor was taken from a human donor in a cohort sampled during active COVID-19. CDR3 sequence reads: CASSNLDRTYEQYF. The CDR3 coding sequence is TGTGCCAGCAGCAACCTTGACAGAACCTACGAGCAGTACTTC.